The source of this T cell receptor beta chain is a study of naive and memory T cell subsets. An equimolar mix of two oligonucleotides served as the beta constant-region primer for TRBC1 and TRBC2. The ligated cDNA underwent four PCR rounds using SP2 and nested alpha and beta constant-region primers. From the UMI-ligation and nested PCR reads, TCRdb called clonotypes with MiXCR, one entry per CDR3 protein. The table has 98,000 or so distinct CDR3 sequences, over 9% seen once; the top ten hold about 0.14%. Whole-study results and caveats: Naive repertoires, especially CD8, held a few larger clonotypes, possibly memory cells re-expressing CD45RA.

The table lists this clonotype with many counts. Its antigen is currently unknown. This clonotype originated in a human donor in good health. The sample consisted of naive CD4+ T cells from blood.

CDR3 region: CASRDRVKAFF. DNA for the CDR3: TGTGCCAGCCGGGACAGGGTCAAAGCTTTCTTT. The rearrangement uses TRBV12-3 or TRBV12-4 and TRBJ1-1; 9 bases map to TRBD1. The CDR3 runs 11 residues. Unmatched junction bases numbered 4, after V lost 8 bases and J lost 9 bases.